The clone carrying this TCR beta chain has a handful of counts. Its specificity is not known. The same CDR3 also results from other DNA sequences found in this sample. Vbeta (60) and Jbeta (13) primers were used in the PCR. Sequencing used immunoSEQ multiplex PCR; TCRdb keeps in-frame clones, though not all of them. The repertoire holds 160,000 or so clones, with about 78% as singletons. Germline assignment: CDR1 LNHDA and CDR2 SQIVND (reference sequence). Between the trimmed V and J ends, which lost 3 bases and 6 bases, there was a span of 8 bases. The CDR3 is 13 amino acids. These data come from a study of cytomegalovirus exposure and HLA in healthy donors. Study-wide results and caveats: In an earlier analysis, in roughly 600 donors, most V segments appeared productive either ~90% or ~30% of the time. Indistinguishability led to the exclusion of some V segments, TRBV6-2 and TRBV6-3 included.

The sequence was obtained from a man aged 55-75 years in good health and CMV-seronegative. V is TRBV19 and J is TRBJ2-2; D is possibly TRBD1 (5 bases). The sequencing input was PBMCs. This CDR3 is CASSISGPGELFF. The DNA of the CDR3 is TGTGCCAGTAGTATTTCAGGGCCCGGGGAGCTGTTTTTT.